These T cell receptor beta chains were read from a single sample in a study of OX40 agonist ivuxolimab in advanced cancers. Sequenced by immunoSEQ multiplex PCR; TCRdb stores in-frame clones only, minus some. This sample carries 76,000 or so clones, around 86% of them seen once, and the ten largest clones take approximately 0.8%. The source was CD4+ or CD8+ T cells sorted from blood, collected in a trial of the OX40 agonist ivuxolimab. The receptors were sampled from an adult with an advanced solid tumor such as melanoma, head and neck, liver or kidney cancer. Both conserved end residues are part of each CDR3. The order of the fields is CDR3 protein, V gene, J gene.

cdr3_aa: CASSFDRVDGYTF; v_call: TRBV7-8; j_call: TRBJ1-2
cdr3_aa: CASRPNRQETQYF; v_call: TRBV6-5; j_call: TRBJ2-5
cdr3_aa: CAWGRSGYNSPLHF; v_call: TRBV30; j_call: TRBJ1-6
cdr3_aa: CASSVKERAVDNSPLHF; v_call: TRBV9; j_call: TRBJ1-6
cdr3_aa: CASGTSGLNEQFF; v_call: TRBV7-3; j_call: TRBJ2-1
cdr3_aa: CASRMSSGNTIYF; v_call: TRBV25-1; j_call: TRBJ1-3
cdr3_aa: CASSGAGGPSEQYF; v_call: TRBV7-9; j_call: TRBJ2-7
cdr3_aa: CASSSLGPRSHGGYTF; v_call: TRBV6-5; j_call: TRBJ1-2
cdr3_aa: CASSHLQGAGYGYTF; v_call: TRBV4-3; j_call: TRBJ1-2
cdr3_aa: CASLAKGTRSGANVLTF; v_call: TRBV14; j_call: TRBJ2-6
cdr3_aa: CASSLGTGGWETQYF; v_call: TRBV7-2; j_call: TRBJ2-5
cdr3_aa: CASSLSGGRVFSDTQYF; v_call: TRBV27; j_call: TRBJ2-3
cdr3_aa: CASSETPLTGEGYTF; v_call: TRBV2; j_call: TRBJ1-2
cdr3_aa: CASRAGLAGSNEQFF; v_call: TRBV5-4; j_call: TRBJ2-1
cdr3_aa: CASTKTTGGAEAFF; v_call: TRBV27; j_call: TRBJ1-1
cdr3_aa: CASSPGWTSGEQYF; v_call: TRBV18; j_call: TRBJ2-7
cdr3_aa: CASSFLAGNTIYF; v_call: TRBV28; j_call: TRBJ1-3
cdr3_aa: CASSYSIQESTDTQYF; v_call: TRBV6-5; j_call: TRBJ2-3
cdr3_aa: CASSGRRGAGYTF; v_call: TRBV7-2; j_call: TRBJ1-2
cdr3_aa: CASSQGSSAGVGNTIYF; v_call: TRBV4-3; j_call: TRBJ1-3
cdr3_aa: CASKGQGTLNTEAFF; v_call: TRBV28; j_call: TRBJ1-1
cdr3_aa: CASSGTRQVGHEQYF; v_call: TRBV6-5; j_call: TRBJ2-7
cdr3_aa: CASSSGQGWQPQHF; v_call: TRBV7-9; j_call: TRBJ1-5
cdr3_aa: CAWSVQTAYGYTF; v_call: TRBV30; j_call: TRBJ1-2
cdr3_aa: CASSEASEAFF; v_call: TRBV6-1; j_call: TRBJ1-1
cdr3_aa: CAWSGPRNSPLHF; v_call: TRBV30; j_call: TRBJ1-6
cdr3_aa: CASKALAFSGNEQFF; v_call: TRBV6-5; j_call: TRBJ2-1
cdr3_aa: CASSIRGVLRAFF; v_call: TRBV2; j_call: TRBJ1-1
cdr3_aa: CASSLAGQVRQETQYF; v_call: TRBV5-4; j_call: TRBJ2-5
cdr3_aa: CAAKHGTGRTRNTEAFF; v_call: TRBV28; j_call: TRBJ1-1
cdr3_aa: CASSQGTGLSPLHF; v_call: TRBV14; j_call: TRBJ1-6
cdr3_aa: CATRGRGLADNTGELFF; v_call: TRBV15; j_call: TRBJ2-2
cdr3_aa: CASSGTGSGYTF; v_call: TRBV7-6; j_call: TRBJ1-2
cdr3_aa: CASSPTRDYGYTF; v_call: TRBV7-9; j_call: TRBJ1-2
cdr3_aa: CASSLSQDIYGYTF; v_call: TRBV28; j_call: TRBJ1-2
cdr3_aa: CASSQQETPTDTQYF; v_call: TRBV9; j_call: TRBJ2-3
cdr3_aa: CASSPQSVPRANVLTF; v_call: TRBV18; j_call: TRBJ2-6
cdr3_aa: CASSIGLAGTDTQYF; v_call: TRBV5-1; j_call: TRBJ2-3
cdr3_aa: CASETGPSGANVLTF; v_call: TRBV5-1; j_call: TRBJ2-6
cdr3_aa: CASSYDLGAANEKLFF; v_call: TRBV6-5; j_call: TRBJ1-4
cdr3_aa: CASSVLAGVDTDTQYF; v_call: TRBV9; j_call: TRBJ2-3
cdr3_aa: CASRDTEAFF; v_call: TRBV7-9; j_call: TRBJ1-1
cdr3_aa: CASSLRLGEGTMETQYF; v_call: TRBV5-6; j_call: TRBJ2-5